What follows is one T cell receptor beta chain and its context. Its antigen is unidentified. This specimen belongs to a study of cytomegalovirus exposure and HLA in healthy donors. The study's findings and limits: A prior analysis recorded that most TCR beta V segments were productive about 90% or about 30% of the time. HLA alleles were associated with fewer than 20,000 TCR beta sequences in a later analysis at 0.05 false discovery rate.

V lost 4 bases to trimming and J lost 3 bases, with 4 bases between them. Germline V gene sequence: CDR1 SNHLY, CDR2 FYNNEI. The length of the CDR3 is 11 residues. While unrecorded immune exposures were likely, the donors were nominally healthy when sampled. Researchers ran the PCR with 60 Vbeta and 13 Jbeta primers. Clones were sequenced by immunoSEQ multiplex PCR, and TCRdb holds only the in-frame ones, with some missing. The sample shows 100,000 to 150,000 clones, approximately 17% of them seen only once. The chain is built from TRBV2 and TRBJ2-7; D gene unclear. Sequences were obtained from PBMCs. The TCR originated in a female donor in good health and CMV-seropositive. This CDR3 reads CASSVSYEQYF. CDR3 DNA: TGTGCCAGCAGTGTCAGCTACGAGCAGTACTTC. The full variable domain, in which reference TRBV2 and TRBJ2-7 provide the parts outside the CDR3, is EPEVTQTPSHQVTQMGQEVILRCVPISNHLYFYWYRQILGQKVEFLVSFYNNEISEKSEIFDDQFSVERPDGSNFTLKIRSTKLEDSAMYFCASSVSYEQYFGPGTRLTVT.